Included here is one TCR beta chain sequence, with context. The target antigen is unknown. Time point here: cycle 4 day 1 (C4D1), after around six weeks of nivolumab. Relapse after autologous stem cell transplantation occurred in every patient, and brentuximab vedotin exposure varied. This record belongs to a study of PD-1 blockade in classical Hodgkin lymphoma. Notes on the study in general: Healthy donors were reported to have higher baseline TCR diversity than newly diagnosed patients. Baseline diversity resembling that of newly diagnosed patients was seen in complete responders. Anyone who began nivolumab under 1 year after ASCT was excluded.

From germline, CDR1 is MNHEY and CDR2 SVGAGI. V lost 6 bases and J lost 7; bases outside the gene matches: 9. CDR3 length: 13 residues. The data were produced by immunoSEQ multiplex PCR, yet TCRdb's version contains in-frame clones alone and is incomplete. Here the sample spans 99,000 or so clones, roughly nine tenths being singletons. This specimen was peripheral blood mononuclear cells (PBMCs), taken before the fourth cycle of nivolumab. This TCR was sampled from a human donor with classical Hodgkin lymphoma. The chain joins TRBV6-5 to TRBJ2-7, with 7 bases fitting TRBD1. The CDR3 sequence: CASSRTLQGEQYF. The CDR3, as DNA: TGTGCCAGCAGCCGAACATTACAGGGGGAGCAGTACTTC.